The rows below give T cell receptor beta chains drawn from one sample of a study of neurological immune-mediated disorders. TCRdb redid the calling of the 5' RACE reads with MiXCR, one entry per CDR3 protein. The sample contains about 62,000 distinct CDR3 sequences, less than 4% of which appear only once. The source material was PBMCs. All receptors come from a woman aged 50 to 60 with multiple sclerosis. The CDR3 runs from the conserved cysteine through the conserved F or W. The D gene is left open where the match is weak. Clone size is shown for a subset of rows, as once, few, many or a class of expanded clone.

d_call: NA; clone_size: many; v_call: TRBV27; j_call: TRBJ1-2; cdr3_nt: TGTGCCAGCAGTTTATCGCCGGGGGGCGGAGGTGGCTACACCTTC; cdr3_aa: CASSLSPGGGGGYTF
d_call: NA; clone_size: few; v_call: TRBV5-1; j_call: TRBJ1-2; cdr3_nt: TGCGCCAGCAGCTTCAACACAAACTATGGCTACACCTTC; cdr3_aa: CASSFNTNYGYTF
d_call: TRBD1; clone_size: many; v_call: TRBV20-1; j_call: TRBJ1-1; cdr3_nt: TGCAGTGCCGAGCTAACGGAGGGGGACAGTGAAGCTTTCTTT; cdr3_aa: CSAELTEGDSEAFF
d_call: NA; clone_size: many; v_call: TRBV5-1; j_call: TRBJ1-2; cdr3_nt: TGCGCCAGCAGGGTCTCAAGCGAGGATGGCTACACCTTC; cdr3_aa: CASRVSSEDGYTF
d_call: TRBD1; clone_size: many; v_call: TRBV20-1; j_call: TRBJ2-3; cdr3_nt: TGCAGTGCTAGAACCGGGACAGGGGCTAGCACAGATACGCAGTATTTT; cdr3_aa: CSARTGTGASTDTQYF
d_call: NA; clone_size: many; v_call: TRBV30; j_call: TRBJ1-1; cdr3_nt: TGTGCCGTTAGTAGGGGCTTGAACACTGAAGCTTTCTTT; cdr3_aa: CAVSRGLNTEAFF
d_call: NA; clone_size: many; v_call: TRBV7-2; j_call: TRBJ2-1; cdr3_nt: TGTGCCAGCAGCTGGAGGGGGCAGAACAATGAGCAGTTCTTC; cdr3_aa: CASSWRGQNNEQFF
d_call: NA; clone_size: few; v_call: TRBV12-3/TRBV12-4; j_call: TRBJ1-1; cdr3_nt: TGTGCCAGCAGTTTAGTGGGGGGATCTATGAACACTGAAGCTTTCTTT; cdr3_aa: CASSLVGGSMNTEAFF
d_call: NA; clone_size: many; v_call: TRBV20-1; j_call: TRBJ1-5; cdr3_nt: TGCAGTGCTAGCGTGGGGACGAATAGCAATCAGCCCCAGCATTTT; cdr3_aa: CSASVGTNSNQPQHF
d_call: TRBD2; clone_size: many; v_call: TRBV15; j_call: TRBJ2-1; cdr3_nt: TGTGCCACCAGCAGAGATGGCGCAGCGGGAGACAATGAGCAGTTCTTC; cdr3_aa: CATSRDGAAGDNEQFF
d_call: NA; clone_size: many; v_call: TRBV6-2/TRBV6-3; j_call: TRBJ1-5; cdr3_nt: TGTGCCAGCAGTACTAATAGCAATCAGCCCCAGCATTTT; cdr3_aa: CASSTNSNQPQHF
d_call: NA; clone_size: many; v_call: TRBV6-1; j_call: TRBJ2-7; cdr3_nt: TGTGCCAGCAGTGAAGGGGTCGAATACGAGCAGTACTTC; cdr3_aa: CASSEGVEYEQYF
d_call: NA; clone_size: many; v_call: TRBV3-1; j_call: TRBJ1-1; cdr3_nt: TGTGCCAGCAGCCAAGACCCCTTCGGGGGCCCTGAAGCTTTCTTT; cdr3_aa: CASSQDPFGGPEAFF
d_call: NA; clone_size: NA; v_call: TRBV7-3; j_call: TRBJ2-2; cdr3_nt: TGTGCCAGCAGCTCGCTCGGTCAGGACACCGGGGAGCTGTTTTTT; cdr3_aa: CASSSLGQDTGELFF
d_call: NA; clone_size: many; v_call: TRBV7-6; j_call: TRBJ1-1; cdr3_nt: TGTGCCAGCAGCTTAGGGGCCGGATACACTGAAGCTTTCTTT; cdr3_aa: CASSLGAGYTEAFF